These T cell receptor beta chains were read from a single sample in a study of blood T cell repertoires in COVID-19. Repertoires were generated with immunoSEQ multiplex PCR, while TCRdb's copy carries only in-frame clones and drops some. The table lists about 53,000 clones, over 90% of them singletons. Material: peripheral blood. Every receptor here comes from a human donor in a cohort sampled during active COVID-19. Each CDR3 is given without its conserved first and last residue.

V	J	CDR3
TRBV27	TRBJ2-3	ASSLSGTSGRDTQY
TRBV7-3	TRBJ1-1	ASSLQGNTEAF
TRBV9	TRBJ2-1	ASSVGQVVNEQF
TRBV7-6	TRBJ2-1	ASSLIPASGDQNEQF
TRBV9	TRBJ2-5	ASSAIGETQY
TRBV6-5	TRBJ1-5	ASSPEPYQPQH
TRBV21-1	TRBJ1-2	ASSKFAVVRYRSNYGYT
TRBV30	TRBJ1-1	AWMSFMNTEAF
TRBV25-1	TRBJ2-7	ASSESGQETYEQY
TRBV6-2/TRBV6-3	TRBJ1-2	ASSAEGADYGYT
TRBV18	TRBJ2-7	ASSPLAGEYEQY
TRBV3-1/TRBV3-2	TRBJ2-2	ASSGSAGELF
TRBV24-1	TRBJ1-1	ATSDPTGGVTEAF
TRBV27	TRBJ2-5	ASRESQETQY
TRBV24-1	TRBJ1-2	ATKGGRGPGGYGYT
TRBV6-6	TRBJ2-7	ASNNNYEQY
TRBV7-8	TRBJ2-1	ASNLLAGQNDNEQF
TRBV7-2	TRBJ2-7	ASSSLPSGTFYEQY
TRBV6-5	TRBJ2-7	ASNPDRLYEQY
TRBV11-3	TRBJ2-5	ASSSTGGETQY
TRBV19	TRBJ1-5	ASSTGGAGQPQH
TRBV6-5	TRBJ2-1	ASSYSRGLDNEQF
TRBV29-1	TRBJ1-5	SAMRGIGQPQH
TRBV24-1	TRBJ2-5	ATSDLRETQY
TRBV18	TRBJ2-5	ASSPLLLAGGETQY
TRBV28	TRBJ2-7	ASSLAAVKEQY
TRBV6-5	TRBJ1-3	ASSYSGHRNTIY
TRBV13	TRBJ2-1	ASSLGQSHNEQF
TRBV10-1	TRBJ1-6	ASSTGTNRNSPLH
TRBV7-9	TRBJ2-7	ASSQEDRGGYEQY
TRBV5-8	TRBJ1-6	ASSLGTGSYSPLH
TRBV30	TRBJ2-3	AWSVSGADTQY
TRBV12-5	TRBJ2-5	ASEQSTNRKTQETQY
TRBV6-5	TRBJ1-5	ASSSISGQPQH
TRBV10-1	TRBJ2-2	ASSLRTGELF
TRBV19	TRBJ1-5	ASSDDGANQPQH
TRBV3-1/TRBV3-2	TRBJ2-7	ASSQAPSYVPYEQY
TRBV5-1	TRBJ1-1	ASSAGGYTEAF
TRBV18	TRBJ1-1	ASSPEDLNTEAF
TRBV11-1	TRBJ2-1	ASRTGTGQYNEQF
TRBV19	TRBJ1-2	ATLEKQGRGNGYT
TRBV9	TRBJ1-6	ASSVASTSGGSPLH
TRBV6-6	TRBJ1-2	ATLDRHYGYT
TRBV9	TRBJ1-3	ASSAEDRNSGNTIY
TRBV7-6	TRBJ1-5	ASSLSGTGVRGDQPQH
TRBV3-1/TRBV3-2	TRBJ2-2	ASSQGRRTGSTGELF
TRBV9	TRBJ2-3	ASSVVSGGGTDTQY
TRBV5-5	TRBJ2-1	ASSLFPGQEYNEQF
TRBV10-3	TRBJ2-5	AISDMGEVGRETQY
TRBV5-1	TRBJ1-1	ASSQVGASNTEAF
TRBV10-1	TRBJ2-2	ASSRTYSGGNTGELF
TRBV14	TRBJ1-1	ASSHGDRTGSGTEAF
TRBV28	TRBJ2-3	ASSLGLAKDTQY
TRBV5-6	TRBJ2-1	ASRTGPSSYNEQF
TRBV24-1	TRBJ1-1	ATSPGTSEAF
TRBV7-2	TRBJ1-2	ASSRDSVGYT
TRBV28	TRBJ2-1	ASSLFHLMLADEQF
TRBV29-1	TRBJ2-2	SVSAFTGTNTGELF
TRBV19	TRBJ2-1	ASSIDGRQF